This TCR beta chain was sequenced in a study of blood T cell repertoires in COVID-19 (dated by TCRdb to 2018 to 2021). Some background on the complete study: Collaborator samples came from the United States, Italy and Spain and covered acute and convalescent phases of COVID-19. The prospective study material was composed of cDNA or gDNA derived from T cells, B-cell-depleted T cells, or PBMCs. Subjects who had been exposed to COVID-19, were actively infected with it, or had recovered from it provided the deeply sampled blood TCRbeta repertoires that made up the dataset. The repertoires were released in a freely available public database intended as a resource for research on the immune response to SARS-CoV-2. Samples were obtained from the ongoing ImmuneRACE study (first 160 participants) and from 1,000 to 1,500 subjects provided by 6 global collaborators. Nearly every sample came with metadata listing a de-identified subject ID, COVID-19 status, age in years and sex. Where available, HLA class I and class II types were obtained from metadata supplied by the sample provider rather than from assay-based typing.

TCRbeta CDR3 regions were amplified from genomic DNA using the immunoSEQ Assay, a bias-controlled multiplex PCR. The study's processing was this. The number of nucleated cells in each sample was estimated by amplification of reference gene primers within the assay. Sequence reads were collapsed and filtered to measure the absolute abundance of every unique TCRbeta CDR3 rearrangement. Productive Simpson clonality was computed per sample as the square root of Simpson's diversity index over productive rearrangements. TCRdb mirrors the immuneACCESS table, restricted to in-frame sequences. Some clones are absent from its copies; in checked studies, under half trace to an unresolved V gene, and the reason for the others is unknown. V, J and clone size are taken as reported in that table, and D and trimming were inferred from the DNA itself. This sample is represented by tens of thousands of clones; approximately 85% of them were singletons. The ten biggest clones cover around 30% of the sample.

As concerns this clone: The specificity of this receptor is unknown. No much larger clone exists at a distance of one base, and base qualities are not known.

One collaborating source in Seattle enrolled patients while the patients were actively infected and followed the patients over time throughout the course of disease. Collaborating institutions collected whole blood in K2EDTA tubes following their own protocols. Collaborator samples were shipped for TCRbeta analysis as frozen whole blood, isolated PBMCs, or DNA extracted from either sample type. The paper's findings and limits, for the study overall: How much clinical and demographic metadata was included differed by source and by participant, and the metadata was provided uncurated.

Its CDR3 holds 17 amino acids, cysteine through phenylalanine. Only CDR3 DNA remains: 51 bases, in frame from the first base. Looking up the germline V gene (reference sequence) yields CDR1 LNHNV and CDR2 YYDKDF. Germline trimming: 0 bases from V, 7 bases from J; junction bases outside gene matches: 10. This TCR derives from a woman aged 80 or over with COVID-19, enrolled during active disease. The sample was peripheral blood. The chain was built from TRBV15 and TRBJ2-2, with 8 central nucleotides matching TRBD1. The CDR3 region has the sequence CATSRDPGGGPGGELFF. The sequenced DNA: TGTGCCACCAGCAGAGATCCAGGGGGCGGGCCAGGCGGGGAGCTGTTTTTT.